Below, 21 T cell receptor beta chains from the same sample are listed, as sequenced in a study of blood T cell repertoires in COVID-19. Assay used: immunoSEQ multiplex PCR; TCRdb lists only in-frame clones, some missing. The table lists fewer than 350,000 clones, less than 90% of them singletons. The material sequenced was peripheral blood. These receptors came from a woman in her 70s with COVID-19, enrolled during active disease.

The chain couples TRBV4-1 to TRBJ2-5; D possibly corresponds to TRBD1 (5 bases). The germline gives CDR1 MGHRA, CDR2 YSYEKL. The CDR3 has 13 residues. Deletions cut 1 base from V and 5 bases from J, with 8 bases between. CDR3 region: CASSQGGGETQYF. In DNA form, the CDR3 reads TGCGCCAGCAGCCAAGGGGGCGGTGAGACCCAGTACTTC.

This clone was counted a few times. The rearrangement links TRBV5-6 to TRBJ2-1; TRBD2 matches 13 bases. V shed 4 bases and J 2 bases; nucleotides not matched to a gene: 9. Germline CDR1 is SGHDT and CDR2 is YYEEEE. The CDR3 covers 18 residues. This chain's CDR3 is CASSMRTSGGRPYNEQFF. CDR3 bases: TGTGCCAGCAGCATGAGGACTAGCGGGGGCCGCCCCTACAATGAGCAGTTCTTC.

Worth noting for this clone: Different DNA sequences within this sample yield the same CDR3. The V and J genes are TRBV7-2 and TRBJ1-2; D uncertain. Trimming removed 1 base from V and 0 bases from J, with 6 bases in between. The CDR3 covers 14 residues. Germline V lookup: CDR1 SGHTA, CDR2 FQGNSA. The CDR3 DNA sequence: TGTGCCAGCAGCTTAGACAGATCTAACTATGGCTACACCTTC. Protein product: CASSLDRSNYGYTF.

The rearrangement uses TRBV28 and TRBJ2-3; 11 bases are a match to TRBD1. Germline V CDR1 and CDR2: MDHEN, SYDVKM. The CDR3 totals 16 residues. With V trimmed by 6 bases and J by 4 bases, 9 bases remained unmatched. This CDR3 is CASRILGGQGADTQYF. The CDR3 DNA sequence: TGTGCCAGCAGAATCCTGGGGGGACAGGGGGCAGATACGCAGTATTTT.

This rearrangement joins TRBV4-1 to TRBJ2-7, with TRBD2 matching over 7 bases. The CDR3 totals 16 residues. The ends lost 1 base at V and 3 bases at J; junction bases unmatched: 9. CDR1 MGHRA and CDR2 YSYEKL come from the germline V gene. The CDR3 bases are TGCGCCAGCAGCCAAGGGAGCGGACTAGGTTTCTACGAGCAGTACTTC. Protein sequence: CASSQGSGLGFYEQYF.

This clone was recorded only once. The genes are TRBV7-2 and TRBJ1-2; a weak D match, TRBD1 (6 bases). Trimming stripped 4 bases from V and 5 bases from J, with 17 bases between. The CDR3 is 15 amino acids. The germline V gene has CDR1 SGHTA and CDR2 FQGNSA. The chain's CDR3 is CASSSSPGRGYGYTF. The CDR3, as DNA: TGTGCCAGCAGCTCGAGCCCAGGGAGGGGGTATGGCTACACCTTC.

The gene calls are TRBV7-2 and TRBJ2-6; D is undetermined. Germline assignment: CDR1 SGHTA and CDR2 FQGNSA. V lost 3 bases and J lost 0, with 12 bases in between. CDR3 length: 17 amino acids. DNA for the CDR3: TGTGCCAGCAGCTTCCCGCCTCGGGTCTCTGGGGCCAACGTCCTGACTTTC. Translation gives CASSFPPRVSGANVLTF. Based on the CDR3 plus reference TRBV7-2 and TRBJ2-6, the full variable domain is GAGVSQSPSNKVTEKGKDVELRCDPISGHTALYWYRQSLGQGLEFLIYFQGNSAPDKSGLPSDRFSAERTGGSVSTLTIQRTQQEDSAVYLCASSFPPRVSGANVLTFGAGSRLTVL.

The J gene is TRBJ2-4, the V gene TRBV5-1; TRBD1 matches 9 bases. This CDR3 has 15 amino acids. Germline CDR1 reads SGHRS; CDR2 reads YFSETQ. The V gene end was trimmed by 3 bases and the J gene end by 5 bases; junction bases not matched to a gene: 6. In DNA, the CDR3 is TGCGCCAGCAGCTCCACAGGGGGCGCGCAAAACATTCAGTACTTC. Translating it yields CASSSTGGAQNIQYF.

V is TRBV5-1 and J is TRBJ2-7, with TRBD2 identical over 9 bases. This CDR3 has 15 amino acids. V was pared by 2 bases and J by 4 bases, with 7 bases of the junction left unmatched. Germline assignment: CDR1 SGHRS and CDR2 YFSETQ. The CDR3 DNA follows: TGCGCCAGCAGCTTACTTAGCGGGGGAATATACGAGCAGTACTTC. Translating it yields CASSLLSGGIYEQYF. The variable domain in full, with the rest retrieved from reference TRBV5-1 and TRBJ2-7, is KAGVTQTPRYLIKTRGQQVTLSCSPISGHRSVSWYQQTPGQGLQFLFEYFSETQRNKGNFPGRFSGRQFSNSRSEMNVSTLELGDSALYLCASSLLSGGIYEQYFGPGTRLTVT.

The CDR3 is CASSLSGTEAFF. In nucleotides, the CDR3 is TGTGCCAGCAGTTTGTCAGGAACTGAAGCTTTCTTT. The chain has TRBV27 and TRBJ1-1; the D is unclear. V lost 3 bases and J 5 bases, leaving 7 bases between the germline ends. The CDR3 loop spans 12 amino acids. Germline CDR1 is MNHEY and CDR2 is SMNVEV (reference sequence).

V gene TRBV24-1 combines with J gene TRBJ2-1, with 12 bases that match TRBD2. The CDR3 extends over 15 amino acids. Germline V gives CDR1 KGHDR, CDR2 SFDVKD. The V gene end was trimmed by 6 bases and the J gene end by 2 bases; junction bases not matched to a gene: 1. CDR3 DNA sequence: TGTGCCACCAGTCTAGCGGGGGGGGCCTACAATGAGCAGTTCTTC. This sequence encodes CATSLAGGAYNEQFF.

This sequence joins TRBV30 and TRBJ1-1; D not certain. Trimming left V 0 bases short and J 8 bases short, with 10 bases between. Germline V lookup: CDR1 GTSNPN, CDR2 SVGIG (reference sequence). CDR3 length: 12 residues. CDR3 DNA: TGTGCCTGGAGTGTAGAGTGGGCGGAAGCTTTCTTT. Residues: CAWSVEWAEAFF.

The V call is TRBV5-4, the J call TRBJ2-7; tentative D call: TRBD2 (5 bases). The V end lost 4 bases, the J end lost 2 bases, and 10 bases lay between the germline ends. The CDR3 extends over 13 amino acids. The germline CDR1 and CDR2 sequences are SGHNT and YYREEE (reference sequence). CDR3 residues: CASSLEGTYEQYF. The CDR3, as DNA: TGTGCCAGCAGCCTCGAGGGAACCTACGAGCAGTACTTC.

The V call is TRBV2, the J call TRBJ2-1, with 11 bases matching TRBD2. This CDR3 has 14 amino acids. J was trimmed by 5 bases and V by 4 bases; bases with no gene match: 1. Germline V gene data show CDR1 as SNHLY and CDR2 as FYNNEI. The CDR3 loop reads CASSGTSGHNEQFF. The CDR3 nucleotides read TGTGCCAGCAGTGGGACTAGCGGGCACAATGAGCAGTTCTTC.

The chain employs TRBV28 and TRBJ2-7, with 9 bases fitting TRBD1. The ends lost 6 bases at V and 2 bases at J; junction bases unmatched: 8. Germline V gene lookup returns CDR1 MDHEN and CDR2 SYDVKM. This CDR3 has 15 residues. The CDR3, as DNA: TGTGCCAGCAGCCGACCGGGACAGGGACCCTACGAGCAGTACTTC. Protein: CASSRPGQGPYEQYF.

CDR3 loop: CASGPQTGSGNTIYF. For the CDR3, the DNA is TGTGCTAGTGGCCCGCAGACAGGCTCTGGAAACACCATATATTTT. This chain links TRBV12-5 with TRBJ1-3; the D gene is possibly TRBD1 (6 bases). The CDR3 consists of 15 residues. With 6 bases removed from V and 0 bases from J, the gap between germline ends came to 12 bases. Germline CDR1 and CDR2: LGHNT and FRNRAP.

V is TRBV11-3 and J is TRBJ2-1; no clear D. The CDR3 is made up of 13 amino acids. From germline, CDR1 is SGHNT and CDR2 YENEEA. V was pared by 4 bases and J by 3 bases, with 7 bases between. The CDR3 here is CASSSRGYNEQFF. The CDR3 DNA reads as TGTGCCAGCAGCTCCAGAGGCTACAATGAGCAGTTCTTC.

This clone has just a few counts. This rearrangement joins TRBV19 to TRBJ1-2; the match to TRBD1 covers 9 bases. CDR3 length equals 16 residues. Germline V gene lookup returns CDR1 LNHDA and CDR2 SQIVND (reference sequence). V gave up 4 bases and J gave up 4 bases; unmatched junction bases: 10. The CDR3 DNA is TGTGCCAGTAGTACAACCGGGACAGGGACCGGCTATGGCTACACCTTC. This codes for CASSTTGTGTGYGYTF. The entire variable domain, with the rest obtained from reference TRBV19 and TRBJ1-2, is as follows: DGGITQSPKYLFRKEGQNVTLSCEQNLNHDAMYWYRQDPGQGLRLIYYSQIVNDFQKGDIAEGYSVSREKKESFPLTVTSAQKNPTAFYLCASSTTGTGTGYGYTFGSGTRLTVV.

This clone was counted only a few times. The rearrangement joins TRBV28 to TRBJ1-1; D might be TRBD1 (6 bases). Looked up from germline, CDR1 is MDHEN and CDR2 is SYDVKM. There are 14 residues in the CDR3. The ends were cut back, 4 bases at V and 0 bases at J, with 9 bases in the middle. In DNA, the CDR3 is TGTGCCAGCAGTTCGCAGGGGATGAACACTGAAGCTTTCTTT. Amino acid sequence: CASSSQGMNTEAFF.

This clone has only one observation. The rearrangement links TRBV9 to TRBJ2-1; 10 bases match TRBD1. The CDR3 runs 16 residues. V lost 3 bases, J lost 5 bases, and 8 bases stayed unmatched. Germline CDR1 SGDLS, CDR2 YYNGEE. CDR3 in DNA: TGTGCCAGCAGCGCCCGCCCCGGGACAGGGGACAATGAGCAGTTCTTC. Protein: CASSARPGTGDNEQFF.

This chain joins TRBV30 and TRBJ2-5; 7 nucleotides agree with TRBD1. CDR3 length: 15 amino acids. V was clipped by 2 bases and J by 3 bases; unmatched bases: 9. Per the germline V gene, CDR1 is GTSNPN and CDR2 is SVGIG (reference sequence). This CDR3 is CAWSLQLTGKETQYF. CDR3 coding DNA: TGTGCCTGGAGTCTACAACTGACAGGGAAAGAGACCCAGTACTTC.